This TCR beta chain comes out of a study of T cell changes during pregnancy in multiple sclerosis. Measured with immunoSEQ multiplex PCR; TCRdb has only the in-frame clones, and not every one. The table shows about 70,000 clones, with roughly 94% occurring only once. The CDR3 covers 15 residues. V lost 5 bases, J lost 6 bases, and 18 bases lay in between. Germline assignment: CDR1 LNHNV and CDR2 YYDKDF (reference sequence). The starting material was peripheral blood, obtained in the third trimester of pregnancy. The receptor was isolated from a female donor with multiple sclerosis, enrolled in a pregnancy study. The chain joins TRBV15 to TRBJ2-3; tentatively, D is TRBD1 (6 bases). The CDR3 DNA is TGTGCCACCAGCCGGAGTCGGACAGTCGGGGATACGCAGTATTTT. It is translated as CATSRSRTVGDTQYF.